Sequencing of this T cell receptor (beta chain) was carried out in a study of blood T cell repertoires in COVID-19 (dated by TCRdb to about 2020). General notes on the study: Samples from collaborators originated in the United States, Italy and Spain and spanned both the acute and convalescent phases of COVID-19. The sample metadata nearly always contained a de-identified subject ID, COVID-19 status, age in years and sex. The samples were drawn from two sources: the first 160 participants of the ongoing ImmuneRACE study, and about 1,300 subjects contributed by 6 global collaborators. The repertoires were released in a freely available public database intended as a resource for research on the immune response to SARS-CoV-2. Where HLA class I and class II types were available, the types were taken from metadata supplied by the sample provider, not from assay-based typing. Subjects who had been exposed to COVID-19, were actively infected with it, or had recovered from it provided the deeply sampled blood TCRbeta repertoires that made up the dataset. The prospective study material was composed of cDNA or gDNA derived from T cells, B-cell-depleted T cells, or PBMCs. Paper-wide results and their limitations: How much clinical and demographic metadata was included differed by source and by participant, and the metadata was provided uncurated.

With regard to this clone: Its antigen specificity is not known. Base qualities are not at hand, and no much larger clone is one base apart.

The collaborating institutions used their own protocols to collect whole blood in K2EDTA tubes. For TCRbeta analysis, collaborators shipped samples in one of three forms: frozen whole blood, isolated PBMCs, or DNA extracted from either of those sample types. TCRbeta CDR3 regions were amplified from genomic DNA using the immunoSEQ Assay, a bias-controlled multiplex PCR. In the authors' own workflow: The number of nucleated cells in each sample was estimated by amplification of reference gene primers within the assay. To quantify the absolute abundance of each unique TCRbeta CDR3 rearrangement, sequence reads were collapsed and filtered. Productive Simpson clonality was computed per sample as the square root of Simpson's diversity index over productive rearrangements. TCRdb took this table from immuneACCESS and kept in-frame rearrangements with V and J called. Such tables lack part of the clones; where checked against another copy, unresolved V genes explain under half of the gap, and the rest is unexplained. From that table come the V and J calls and clone size; the DNA was used to work out D and trimming. The sample profile shows under 200,000 clones; approximately 91% of them were found once. Around 2.1% of the sample rests with the top ten.

The germline V gene yields SNHLY for CDR1 and FYNNEI for CDR2. Counted from cysteine to phenylalanine, this CDR3 has 14 amino acids. Of all the DNA, just the CDR3 is kept, 42 bases in frame from base 1. V loses 6 bases, J loses 1 base, and the germline ends lie 12 bases apart. Sequenced material: peripheral blood. Recombination connected TRBV2 to TRBJ1-2, with a tentative D gene TRBD1 over 6 matching bases. This sequence was found in a young man with acute or convalescent COVID-19. The DNA sequence reads TGTGCCAGCAGCCCGGTACAGGGTAACTATGGCTACACCTTC. The resulting protein is CASSPVQGNYGYTF.